This record looks at one T cell receptor beta chain sequence and its context. The antigen is undetermined. This CDR3 is built from 14 residues. Germline V gives CDR1 SGHTA, CDR2 FQGNSA. V was shortened by 2 bases and J by 2 bases, with 7 bases between the two germline ends. Sequencing of the DNA from cultured CD4+ T cells was carried out with the Oncomine TCR Beta short-read assay. TCRdb re-analysed the PCR reads in MiXCR, keeping a single row per CDR3 protein. The table includes roughly 10,000 distinct CDR3 sequences, around 66% detected once. The sample comes from a study of vaccination and CD4 T cells after COVID-19. This sample's treatment: approximately 11-day PBMC culture with coronavirus spike peptide pools or control peptides (ViraFEST assay).

The chain employs TRBV7-2 and TRBJ1-5; D unresolved. Specimen: CD4+ T cells from blood, cultured in vitro. The origin of this receptor is a human donor who had recovered from COVID-19. CDR3 loop: CASSLLSGNQPQHF. The CDR3 DNA reads TGTGCCAGCAGCTTACTGTCCGGCAATCAGCCCCAGCATTTT.